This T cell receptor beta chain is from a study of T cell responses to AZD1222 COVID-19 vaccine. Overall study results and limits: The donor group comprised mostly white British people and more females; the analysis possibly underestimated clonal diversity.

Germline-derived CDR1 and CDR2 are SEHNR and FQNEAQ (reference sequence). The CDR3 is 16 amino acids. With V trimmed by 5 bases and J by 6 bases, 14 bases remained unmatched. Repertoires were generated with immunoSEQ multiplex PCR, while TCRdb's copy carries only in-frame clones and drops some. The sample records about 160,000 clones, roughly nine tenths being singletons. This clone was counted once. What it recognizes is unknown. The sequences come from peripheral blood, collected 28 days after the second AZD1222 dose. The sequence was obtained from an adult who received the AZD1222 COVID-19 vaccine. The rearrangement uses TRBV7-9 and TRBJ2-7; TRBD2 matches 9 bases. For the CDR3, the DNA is TGTGCCAGCAGCCCCAGGGTTAGCGGGAGTCTGGTCGAGCAGTACTTC. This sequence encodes CASSPRVSGSLVEQYF. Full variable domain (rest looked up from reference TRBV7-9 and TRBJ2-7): DTGVSQNPRHKITKRGQNVTFRCDPISEHNRLYWYRQTLGQGPEFLTYFQNEAQLEKSRLLSDRFSAERPKGSFSTLEIQRTEQGDSAMYLCASSPRVSGSLVEQYFGPGTRLTVT.